This TCR beta chain was recovered during a study of blood T cell repertoires in COVID-19. Study-wide background: Whether acute or convalescent, the COVID-19 samples came from the United States, Italy and Spain. T cells, B-cell-depleted T cells, or PBMCs supplied cDNA or gDNA.

Under the authors' procedure: Cell counts per sample came from amplifying reference gene primers. Sequencing used immunoSEQ multiplex PCR; TCRdb keeps in-frame clones, though not all of them. V and J calls and clone size are given by that table; D and trimming were obtained from the DNA. The sample has 250,000 to 300,000 clones, 87% seen once. There are 14 residues in the CDR3. Trimming removed 1 base from V and 7 bases from J, with 11 bases in between. Germline V lookup: CDR1 SGHVS, CDR2 FQNEAQ. The sequenced material came from peripheral blood. The TCR originated in a woman aged 45-65 years who had recovered from COVID-19. This chain links TRBV7-8 with TRBJ2-1; D unclear. The CDR3: CASSLGGLRNEQFF. DNA of the CDR3: TGTGCCAGCAGCTTAGGAGGCCTCAGAAATGAGCAGTTCTTC.